This T cell receptor (beta chain) was recovered during a study of blood T cell repertoires in COVID-19. Sequencing was performed with immunoSEQ multiplex PCR; in TCRdb, only in-frame clones are kept and a portion is missing. The sample contains about 150,000 clones, around 89% of which appear only once. The ends lost 5 bases at V and 4 bases at J; junction bases unmatched: 8. Germline CDR1 LNHDA, CDR2 SQIVND (reference sequence). This CDR3 spans 15 amino acids. In terms of age and location, participants ranged from roughly 18 to 95 years and lived in approximately 26 US areas. This sequence originates from a woman in her 30s with acute COVID-19. What was sequenced was PBMCs or T cells enriched from blood (not recorded which). The chain carries TRBV19 and TRBJ1-5; 7 bases are a match to TRBD1. The CDR3 loop is CASSPGTALNQPQHF. Here the CDR3 DNA reads TGTGCCAGTAGTCCTGGGACAGCACTGAATCAGCCCCAGCATTTT. Based on the CDR3 plus reference TRBV19 and TRBJ1-5, the full variable domain is DGGITQSPKYLFRKEGQNVTLSCEQNLNHDAMYWYRQDPGQGLRLIYYSQIVNDFQKGDIAEGYSVSREKKESFPLTVTSAQKNPTAFYLCASSPGTALNQPQHFGDGTRLSIL.